The clone carrying this TCR beta chain was detected many times. This specimen comes from a study of T-cell reconstitution after alpha-beta-depleted transplantation in children. Germline V gene lookup returns CDR1 LNHNV and CDR2 YYDKDF (reference sequence). This CDR3 region has 12 residues. V shed 6 bases and J shed 7 bases, with 12 bases lying between them. Unique molecular identifiers tagged the TCRbeta library. TCRdb reprocessed the PCR reads via MiXCR and lists one record per CDR3 protein. The repertoire consists of approximately 640,000 distinct CDR3 sequences, with 16% occurring once and the leading ten covering approximately 1%.

The rearrangement uses TRBV15 and TRBJ1-1; maybe TRBD1 (5 bases). The clonotype originates from a human donor who donated a stem cell graft to a child with acute myeloid leukemia. The specimen was PBMCs from the stem cell graft donor, collected from the stem cell graft. The CDR3: CATRADRDEAFF. DNA of the CDR3: TGTGCCACCAGGGCAGACAGAGATGAAGCTTTCTTT. Full variable domain (rest looked up from reference TRBV15 and TRBJ1-1): DAMVIQNPRYQVTQFGKPVTLSCSQTLNHNVMYWYQQKSSQAPKLLFHYYDKDFNNEADTPDNFQSRRPNTSFCFLDIRSPGLGDTAMYLCATRADRDEAFFGQGTRLTVV.